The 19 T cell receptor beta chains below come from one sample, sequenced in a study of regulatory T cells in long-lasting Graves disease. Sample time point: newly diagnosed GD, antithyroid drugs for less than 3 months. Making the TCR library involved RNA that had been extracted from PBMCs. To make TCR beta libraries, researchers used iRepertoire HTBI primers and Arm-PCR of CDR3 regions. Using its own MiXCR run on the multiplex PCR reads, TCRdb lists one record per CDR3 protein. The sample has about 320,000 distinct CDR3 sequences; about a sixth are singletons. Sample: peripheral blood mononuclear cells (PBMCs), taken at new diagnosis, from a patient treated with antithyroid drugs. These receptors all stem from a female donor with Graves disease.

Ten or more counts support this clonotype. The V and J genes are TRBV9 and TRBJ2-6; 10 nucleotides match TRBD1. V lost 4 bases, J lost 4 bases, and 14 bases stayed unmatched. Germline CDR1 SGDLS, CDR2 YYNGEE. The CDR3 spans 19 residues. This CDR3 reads CASSTHPGQGNVGANVLTF. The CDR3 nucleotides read TGTGCCAGCAGCACCCACCCGGGACAGGGGAACGTGGGGGCCAACGTCCTGACTTTC.

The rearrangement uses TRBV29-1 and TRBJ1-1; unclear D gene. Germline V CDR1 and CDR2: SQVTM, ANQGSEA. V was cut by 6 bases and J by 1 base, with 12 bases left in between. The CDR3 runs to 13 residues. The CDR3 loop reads CSVRVAPNTEAFF. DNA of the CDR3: TGCAGCGTGAGGGTGGCGCCGAACACTGAAGCTTTCTTT. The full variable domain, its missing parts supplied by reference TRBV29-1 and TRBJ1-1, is SAVISQKPSRDICQRGTSLTIQCQVDSQVTMMFWYRQQPGQSLTLIATANQGSEATYESGFVIDKFPISRPNLTFSTLTVSNMSPEDSSIYLCSVRVAPNTEAFFGQGTRLTVV.

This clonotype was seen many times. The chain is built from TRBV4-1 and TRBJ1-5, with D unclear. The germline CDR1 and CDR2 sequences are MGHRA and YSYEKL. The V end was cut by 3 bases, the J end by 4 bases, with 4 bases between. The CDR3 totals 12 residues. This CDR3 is CASSQPNQPQHF. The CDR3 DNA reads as TGCGCCAGCAGCCAGCCTAATCAGCCCCAGCATTTT.

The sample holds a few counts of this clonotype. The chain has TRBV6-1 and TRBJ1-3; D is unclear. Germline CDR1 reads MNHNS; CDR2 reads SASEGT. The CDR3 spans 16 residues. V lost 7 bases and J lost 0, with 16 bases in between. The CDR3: CASTAVSTFSGNTIYF. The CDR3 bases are TGTGCCAGCACGGCAGTTTCAACGTTCTCTGGAAACACCATATATTTT.

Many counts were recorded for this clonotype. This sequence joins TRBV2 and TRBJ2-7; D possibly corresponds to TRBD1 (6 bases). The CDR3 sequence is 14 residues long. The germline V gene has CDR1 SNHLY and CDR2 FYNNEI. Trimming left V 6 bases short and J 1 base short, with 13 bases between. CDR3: CASSQLQGSYEQYF. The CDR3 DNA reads TGTGCCAGCAGCCAATTACAGGGATCCTACGAGCAGTACTTC.

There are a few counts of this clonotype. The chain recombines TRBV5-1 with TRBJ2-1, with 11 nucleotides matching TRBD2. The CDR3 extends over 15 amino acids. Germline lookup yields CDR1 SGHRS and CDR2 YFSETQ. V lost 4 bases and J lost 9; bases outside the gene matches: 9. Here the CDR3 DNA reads TGCGCCAGCAGCGTTAAACTAGCGGGAGCATCTGAGCAGTTCTTC. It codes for CASSVKLAGASEQFF.

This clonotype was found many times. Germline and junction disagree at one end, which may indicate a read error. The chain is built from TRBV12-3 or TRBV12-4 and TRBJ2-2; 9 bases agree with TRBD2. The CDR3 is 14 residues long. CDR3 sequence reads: CASSLAGYTGELFF. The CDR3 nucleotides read TGTGCCAGCAGTCTAGCGGGGTACACCGGGGAGCTGTTTTTT.

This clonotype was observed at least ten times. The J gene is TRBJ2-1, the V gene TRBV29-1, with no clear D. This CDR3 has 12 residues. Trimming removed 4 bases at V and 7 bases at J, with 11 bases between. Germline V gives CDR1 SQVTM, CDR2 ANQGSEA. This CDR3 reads CSVGEGPNEQFF. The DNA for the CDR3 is TGCAGCGTTGGCGAAGGGCCGAATGAGCAGTTCTTC.

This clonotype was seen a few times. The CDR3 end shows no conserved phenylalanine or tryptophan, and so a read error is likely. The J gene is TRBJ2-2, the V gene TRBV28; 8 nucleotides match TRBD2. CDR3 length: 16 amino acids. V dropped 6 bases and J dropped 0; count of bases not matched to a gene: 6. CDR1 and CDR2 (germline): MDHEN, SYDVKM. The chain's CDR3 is CASRGPGLANTGELFL. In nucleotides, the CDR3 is TGTGCCAGCAGGGGGCCGGGACTAGCGAACACCGGGGAGCTGTTTCTT.

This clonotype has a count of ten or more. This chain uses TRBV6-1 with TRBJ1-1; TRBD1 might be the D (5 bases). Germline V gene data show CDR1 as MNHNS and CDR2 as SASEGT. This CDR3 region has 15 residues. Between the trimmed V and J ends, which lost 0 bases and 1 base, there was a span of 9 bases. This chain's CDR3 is CASSEAGGKNTEAFF. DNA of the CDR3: TGTGCCAGCAGTGAAGCGGGGGGAAAGAACACTGAAGCTTTCTTT.

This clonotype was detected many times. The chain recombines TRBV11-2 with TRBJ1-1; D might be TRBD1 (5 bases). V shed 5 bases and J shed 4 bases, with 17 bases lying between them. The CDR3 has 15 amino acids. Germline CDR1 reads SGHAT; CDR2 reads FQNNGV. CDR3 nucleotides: TGTGCCAGCAGCCAAGGCGTGGGGGTAGCCACTGAAGCTTTCTTT. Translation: CASSQGVGVATEAFF.

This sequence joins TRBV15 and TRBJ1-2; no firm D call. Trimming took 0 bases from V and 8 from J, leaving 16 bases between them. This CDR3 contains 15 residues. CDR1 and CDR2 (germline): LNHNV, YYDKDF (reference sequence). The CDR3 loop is CATSREGTSAYGYTF. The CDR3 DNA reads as TGTGCCACCAGCAGAGAAGGAACCTCGGCTTACGGCTACACCTTC.

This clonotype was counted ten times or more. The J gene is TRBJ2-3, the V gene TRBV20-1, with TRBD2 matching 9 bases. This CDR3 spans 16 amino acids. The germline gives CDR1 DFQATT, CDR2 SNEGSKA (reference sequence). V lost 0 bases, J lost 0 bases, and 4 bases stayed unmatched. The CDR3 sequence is CSARDRAGGSTDTQYF. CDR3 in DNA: TGCAGTGCTAGAGATCGGGCGGGAGGGAGCACAGATACGCAGTATTTT.

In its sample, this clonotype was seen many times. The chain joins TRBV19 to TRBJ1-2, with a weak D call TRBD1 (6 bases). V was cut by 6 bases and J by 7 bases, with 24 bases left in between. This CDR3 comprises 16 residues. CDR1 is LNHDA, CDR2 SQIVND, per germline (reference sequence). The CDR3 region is CASSNPSTGPRGGYTF. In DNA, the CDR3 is TGTGCCAGTAGCAACCCCTCGACAGGTCCGCGGGGTGGCTACACCTTC.

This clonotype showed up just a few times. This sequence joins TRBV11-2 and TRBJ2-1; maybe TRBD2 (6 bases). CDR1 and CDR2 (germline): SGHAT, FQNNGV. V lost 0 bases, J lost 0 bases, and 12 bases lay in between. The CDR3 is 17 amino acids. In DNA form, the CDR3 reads TGTGCCAGCAGCTTAGATCGGGGCGGGGTCTCCTACAATGAGCAGTTCTTC. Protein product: CASSLDRGGVSYNEQFF.

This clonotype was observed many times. Here the CDR3 DNA reads TGTGCCAGCCGGGGTCAGGGGGGATACATTCAGTACTTC. Its translation: CASRGQGGYIQYF. V usage is TRBV28 and J usage is TRBJ2-4; possible D gene TRBD1, 7 bases. The CDR3 is 13 residues long. Germline V gene data show CDR1 as MDHEN and CDR2 as SYDVKM. Trimming removed 8 bases from V and 8 bases from J, with 16 bases in between.

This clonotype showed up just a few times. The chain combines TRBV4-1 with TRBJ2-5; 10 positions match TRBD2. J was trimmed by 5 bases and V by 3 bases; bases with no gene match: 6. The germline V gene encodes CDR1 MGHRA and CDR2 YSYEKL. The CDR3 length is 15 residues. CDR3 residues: CASSHVLAGSETQYF. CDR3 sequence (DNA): TGCGCCAGCAGCCACGTACTAGCGGGATCCGAGACCCAGTACTTC.

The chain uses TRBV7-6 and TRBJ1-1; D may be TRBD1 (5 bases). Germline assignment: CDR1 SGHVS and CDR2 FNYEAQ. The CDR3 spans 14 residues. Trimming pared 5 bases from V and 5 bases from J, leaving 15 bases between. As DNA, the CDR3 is TGTGCCAGCAGCCCAGCAGGGTGGGGTACTGAAGCTTTCTTT. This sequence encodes CASSPAGWGTEAFF.

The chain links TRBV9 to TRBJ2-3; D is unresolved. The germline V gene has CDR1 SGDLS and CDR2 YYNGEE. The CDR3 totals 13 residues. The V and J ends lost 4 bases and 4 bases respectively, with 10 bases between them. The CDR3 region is CASSFSLADTQYF. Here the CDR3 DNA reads TGTGCCAGCAGCTTCTCTCTAGCAGATACGCAGTATTTT.